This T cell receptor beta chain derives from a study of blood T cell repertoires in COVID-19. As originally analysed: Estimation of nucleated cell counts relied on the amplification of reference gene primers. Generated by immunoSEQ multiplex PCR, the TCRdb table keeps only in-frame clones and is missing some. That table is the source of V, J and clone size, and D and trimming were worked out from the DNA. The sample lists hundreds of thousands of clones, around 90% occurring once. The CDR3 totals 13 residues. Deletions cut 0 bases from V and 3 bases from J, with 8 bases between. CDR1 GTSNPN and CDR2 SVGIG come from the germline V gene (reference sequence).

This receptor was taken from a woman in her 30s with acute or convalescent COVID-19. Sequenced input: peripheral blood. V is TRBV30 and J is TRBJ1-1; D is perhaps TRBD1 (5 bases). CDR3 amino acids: CAWSVQGYTEAFF. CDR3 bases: TGTGCCTGGAGTGTCCAGGGTTACACTGAAGCTTTCTTT.